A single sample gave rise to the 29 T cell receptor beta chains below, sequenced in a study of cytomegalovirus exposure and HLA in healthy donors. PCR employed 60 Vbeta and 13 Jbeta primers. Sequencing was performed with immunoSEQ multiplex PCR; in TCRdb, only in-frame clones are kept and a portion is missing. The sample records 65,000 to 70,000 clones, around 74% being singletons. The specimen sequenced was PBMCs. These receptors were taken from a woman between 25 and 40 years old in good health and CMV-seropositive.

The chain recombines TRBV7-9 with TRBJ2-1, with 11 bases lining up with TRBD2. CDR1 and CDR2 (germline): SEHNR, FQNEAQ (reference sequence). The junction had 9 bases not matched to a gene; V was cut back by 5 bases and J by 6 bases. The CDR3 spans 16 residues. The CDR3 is CASSPTLAGEGNEQFF. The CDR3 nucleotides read TGTGCCAGCAGCCCCACACTAGCGGGAGAAGGCAATGAGCAGTTCTTC.

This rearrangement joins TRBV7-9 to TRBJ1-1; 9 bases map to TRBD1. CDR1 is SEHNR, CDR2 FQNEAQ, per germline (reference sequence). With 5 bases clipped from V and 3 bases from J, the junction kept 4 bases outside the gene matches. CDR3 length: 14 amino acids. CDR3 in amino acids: CASSRTGEDTEAFF. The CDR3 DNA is TGTGCCAGCAGCAGGACAGGGGAGGACACTGAAGCTTTCTTT. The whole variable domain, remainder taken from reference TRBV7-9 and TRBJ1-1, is DTGVSQNPRHKITKRGQNVTFRCDPISEHNRLYWYRQTLGQGPEFLTYFQNEAQLEKSRLLSDRFSAERPKGSFSTLEIQRTEQGDSAMYLCASSRTGEDTEAFFGQGTRLTVV.

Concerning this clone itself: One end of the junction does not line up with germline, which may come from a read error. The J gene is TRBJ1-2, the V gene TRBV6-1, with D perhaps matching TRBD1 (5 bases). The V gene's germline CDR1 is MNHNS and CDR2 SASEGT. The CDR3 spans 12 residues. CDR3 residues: CASGENDSRYTF. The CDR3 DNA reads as TGTGCCAGCGGTGAAAACGACAGCCGCTACACCTTC.

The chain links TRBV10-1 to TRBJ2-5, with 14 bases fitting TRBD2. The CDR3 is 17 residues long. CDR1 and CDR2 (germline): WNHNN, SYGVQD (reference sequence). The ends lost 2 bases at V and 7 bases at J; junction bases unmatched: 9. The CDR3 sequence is CASSEGPGLAGAGTQYF. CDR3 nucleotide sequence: TGCGCCAGCAGTGAGGGTCCGGGACTAGCGGGAGCGGGGACCCAGTACTTC.

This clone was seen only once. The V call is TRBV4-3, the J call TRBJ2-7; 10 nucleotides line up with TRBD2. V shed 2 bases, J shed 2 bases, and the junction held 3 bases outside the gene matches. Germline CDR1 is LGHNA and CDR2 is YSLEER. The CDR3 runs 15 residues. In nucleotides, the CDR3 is TGCGCCAGCAGCCAAACACTAGCGGGGCCCTACGAGCAGTACTTC. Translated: CASSQTLAGPYEQYF.

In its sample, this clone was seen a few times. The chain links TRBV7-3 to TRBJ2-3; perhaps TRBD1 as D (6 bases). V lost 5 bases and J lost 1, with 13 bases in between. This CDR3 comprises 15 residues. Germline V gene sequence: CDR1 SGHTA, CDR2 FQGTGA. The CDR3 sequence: CASSPRGAGTDTQYF. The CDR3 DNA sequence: TGTGCCAGCAGCCCCAGGGGCGCAGGCACAGATACGCAGTATTTT.

The CDR3 bases are TGCGCCAGCAGCCCCCGGGAGGGTTTAATGAACACTGAAGCTTTCTTT. Its translation: CASSPREGLMNTEAFF. The chain couples TRBV5-1 to TRBJ1-1, with D unresolved. The CDR3 is 16 amino acids. Looked up from germline, CDR1 is SGHRS and CDR2 is YFSETQ. Trimming removed 4 bases from V and 0 bases from J, with 16 bases in between.

This chain's CDR3 is CASSFRTGGGNGYTF. CDR3 nucleotide sequence: TGTGCCAGCAGCTTTCGGACAGGGGGAGGGAATGGCTACACCTTC. The chain combines TRBV5-4 with TRBJ1-2; the match to TRBD1 covers 10 bases. With 2 bases clipped from V and 6 bases from J, the junction kept 7 bases outside the gene matches. The CDR3 is made up of 15 amino acids. Per the germline V gene, CDR1 is SGHNT and CDR2 is YYREEE (reference sequence).

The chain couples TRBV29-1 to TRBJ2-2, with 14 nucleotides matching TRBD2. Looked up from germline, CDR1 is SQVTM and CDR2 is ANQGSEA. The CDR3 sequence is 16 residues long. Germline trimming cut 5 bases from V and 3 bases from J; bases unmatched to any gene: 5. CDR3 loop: CSVRGLAGADTGELFF. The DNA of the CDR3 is TGCAGCGTTCGGGGACTAGCGGGAGCGGACACCGGGGAGCTGTTTTTT.

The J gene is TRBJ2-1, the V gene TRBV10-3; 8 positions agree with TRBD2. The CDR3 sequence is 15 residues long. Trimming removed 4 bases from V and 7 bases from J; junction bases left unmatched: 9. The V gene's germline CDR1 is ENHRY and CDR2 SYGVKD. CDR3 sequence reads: CAISGLAGRLNEQFF. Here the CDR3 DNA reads TGTGCCATCAGTGGGCTAGCGGGCCGTCTGAATGAGCAGTTCTTC.

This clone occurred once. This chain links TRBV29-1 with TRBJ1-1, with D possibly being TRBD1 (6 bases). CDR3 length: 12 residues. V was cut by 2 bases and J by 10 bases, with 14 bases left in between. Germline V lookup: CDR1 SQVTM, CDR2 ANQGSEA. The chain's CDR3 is CSVETPRGGAFF. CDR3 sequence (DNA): TGCAGCGTTGAAACCCCCAGGGGTGGAGCTTTCTTT.

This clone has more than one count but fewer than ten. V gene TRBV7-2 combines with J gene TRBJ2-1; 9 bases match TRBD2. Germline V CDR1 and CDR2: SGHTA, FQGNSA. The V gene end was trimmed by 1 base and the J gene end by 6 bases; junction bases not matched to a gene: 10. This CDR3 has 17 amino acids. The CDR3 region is CASSLGAGGYGSNEQFF. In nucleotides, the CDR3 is TGTGCCAGCAGCTTAGGGGCGGGAGGGTACGGTAGCAATGAGCAGTTCTTC.

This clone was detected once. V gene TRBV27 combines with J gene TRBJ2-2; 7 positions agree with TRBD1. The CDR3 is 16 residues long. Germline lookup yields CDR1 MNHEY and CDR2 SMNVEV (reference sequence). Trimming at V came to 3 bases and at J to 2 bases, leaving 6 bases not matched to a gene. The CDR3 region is CASSFGGQVNTGELFF. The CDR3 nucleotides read TGTGCCAGCAGTTTCGGAGGACAGGTCAACACCGGGGAGCTGTTTTTT.

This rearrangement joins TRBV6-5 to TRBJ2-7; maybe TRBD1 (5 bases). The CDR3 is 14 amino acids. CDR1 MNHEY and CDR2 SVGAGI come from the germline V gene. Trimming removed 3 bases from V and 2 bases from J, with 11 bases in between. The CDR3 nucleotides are TGTGCCAGCAGTTATGGGGCTTCTCCCTACGAGCAGTACTTC. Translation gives CASSYGASPYEQYF.

CDR3 region: CASVRDRVLSGANVLTF. CDR3 coding DNA: TGTGCCAGTGTCCGGGACAGGGTGCTCTCTGGGGCCAACGTCCTGACTTTC. The V call is TRBV2, the J call TRBJ2-6; TRBD1 agrees at 9 bases. V was pared by 9 bases and J by 0 bases, with 9 bases of the junction left unmatched. Germline V gene sequence: CDR1 SNHLY, CDR2 FYNNEI. The CDR3 loop spans 17 amino acids.

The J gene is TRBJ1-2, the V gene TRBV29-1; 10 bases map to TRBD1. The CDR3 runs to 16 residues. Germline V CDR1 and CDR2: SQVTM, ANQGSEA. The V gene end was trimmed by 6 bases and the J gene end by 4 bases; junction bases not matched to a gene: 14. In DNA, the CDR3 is TGCAGCGTCTCCCCCGGGACAGGGGAGGATAGCTATGGCTACACCTTC. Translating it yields CSVSPGTGEDSYGYTF.

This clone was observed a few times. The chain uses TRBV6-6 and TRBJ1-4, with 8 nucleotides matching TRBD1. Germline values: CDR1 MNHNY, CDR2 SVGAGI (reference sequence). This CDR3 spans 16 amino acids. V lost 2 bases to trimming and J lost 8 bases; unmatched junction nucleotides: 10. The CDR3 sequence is CASSYGRTGRKEKLFF. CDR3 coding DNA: TGTGCCAGCAGTTACGGCCGGACAGGGCGGAAAGAAAAACTGTTTTTT.

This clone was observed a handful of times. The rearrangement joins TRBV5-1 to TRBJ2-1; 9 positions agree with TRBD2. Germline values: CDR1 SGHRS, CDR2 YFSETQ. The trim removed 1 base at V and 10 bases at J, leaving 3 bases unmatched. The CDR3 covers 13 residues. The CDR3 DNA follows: TGCGCCAGCAGCTTGAACAGCGGGAGGGAGCAGTTCTTC. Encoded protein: CASSLNSGREQFF.

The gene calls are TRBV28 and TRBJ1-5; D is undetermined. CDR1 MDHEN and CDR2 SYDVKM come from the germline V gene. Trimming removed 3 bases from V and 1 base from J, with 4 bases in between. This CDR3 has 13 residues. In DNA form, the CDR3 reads TGTGCCAGCAGTTTTCGGAGCAATCAGCCCCAGCATTTT. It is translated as CASSFRSNQPQHF. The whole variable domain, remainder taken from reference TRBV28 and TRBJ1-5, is DVKVTQSSRYLVKRTGEKVFLECVQDMDHENMFWYRQDPGLGLRLIYFSYDVKMKEKGDIPEGYSVSREKKERFSLILESASTNQTSMYLCASSFRSNQPQHFGDGTRLSIL.

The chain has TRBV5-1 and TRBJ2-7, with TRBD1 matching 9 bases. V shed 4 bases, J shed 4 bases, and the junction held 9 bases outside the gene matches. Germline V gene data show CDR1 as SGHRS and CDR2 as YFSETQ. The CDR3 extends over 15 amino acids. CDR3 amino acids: CASSENTGQGYEQYF. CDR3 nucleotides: TGCGCCAGCAGCGAGAACACGGGACAGGGATACGAGCAGTACTTC.

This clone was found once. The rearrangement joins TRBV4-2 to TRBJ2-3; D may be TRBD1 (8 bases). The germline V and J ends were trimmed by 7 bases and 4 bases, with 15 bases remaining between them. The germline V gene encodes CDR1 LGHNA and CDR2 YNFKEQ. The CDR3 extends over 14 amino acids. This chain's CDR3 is CASTTGGEADTQYF. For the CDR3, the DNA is TGTGCCAGCACCACAGGGGGGGAAGCAGATACGCAGTATTTT.

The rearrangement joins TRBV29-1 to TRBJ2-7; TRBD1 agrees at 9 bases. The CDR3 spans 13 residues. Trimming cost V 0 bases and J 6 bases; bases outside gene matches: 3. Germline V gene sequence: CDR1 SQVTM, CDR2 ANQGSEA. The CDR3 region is CSVEDQGQGEQYF. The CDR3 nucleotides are TGCAGCGTTGAAGATCAGGGACAGGGCGAGCAGTACTTC.

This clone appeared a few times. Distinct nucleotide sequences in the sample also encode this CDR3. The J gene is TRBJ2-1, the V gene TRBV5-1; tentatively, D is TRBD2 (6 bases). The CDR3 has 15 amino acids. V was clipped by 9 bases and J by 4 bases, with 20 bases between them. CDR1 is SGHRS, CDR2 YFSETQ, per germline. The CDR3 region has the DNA TGCGCCATTAGCAACCGAATAGCGGCATACAATGAGCAGTTCTTC. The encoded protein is CAISNRIAAYNEQFF. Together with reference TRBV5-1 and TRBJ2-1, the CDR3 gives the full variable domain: KAGVTQTPRYLIKTRGQQVTLSCSPISGHRSVSWYQQTPGQGLQFLFEYFSETQRNKGNFPGRFSGRQFSNSRSEMNVSTLELGDSALYLCAISNRIAAYNEQFFGPGTRLTVL.

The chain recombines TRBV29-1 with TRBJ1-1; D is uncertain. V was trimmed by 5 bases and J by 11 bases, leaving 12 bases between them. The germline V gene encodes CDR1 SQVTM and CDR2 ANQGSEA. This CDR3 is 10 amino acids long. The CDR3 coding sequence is TGCAGCGTTTCTCCGGGGAGGGCTTTCTTT. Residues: CSVSPGRAFF.

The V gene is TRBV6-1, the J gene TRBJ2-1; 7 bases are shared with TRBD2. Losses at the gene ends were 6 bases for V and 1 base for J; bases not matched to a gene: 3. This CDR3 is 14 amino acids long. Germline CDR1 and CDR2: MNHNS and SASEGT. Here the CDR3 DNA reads TGTGCCAGCAGAGGACTAGAGTCCTACAATGAGCAGTTCTTC. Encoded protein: CASRGLESYNEQFF.

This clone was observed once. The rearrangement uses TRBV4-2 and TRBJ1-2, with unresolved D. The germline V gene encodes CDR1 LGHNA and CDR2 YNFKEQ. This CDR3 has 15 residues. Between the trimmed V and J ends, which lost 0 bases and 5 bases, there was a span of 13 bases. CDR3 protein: CASSQDLRAPYGYTF. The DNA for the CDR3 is TGTGCCAGCAGCCAAGATTTGCGGGCACCTTATGGCTACACCTTC.

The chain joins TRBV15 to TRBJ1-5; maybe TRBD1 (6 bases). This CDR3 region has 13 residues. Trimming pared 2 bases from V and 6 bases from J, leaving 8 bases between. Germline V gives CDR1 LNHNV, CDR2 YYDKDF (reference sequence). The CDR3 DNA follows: TGTGCCACCAGCAGATTACAGGGTCAGCCCCAGCATTTT. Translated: CATSRLQGQPQHF. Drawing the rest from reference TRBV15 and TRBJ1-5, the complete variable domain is DAMVIQNPRYQVTQFGKPVTLSCSQTLNHNVMYWYQQKSSQAPKLLFHYYDKDFNNEADTPDNFQSRRPNTSFCFLDIRSPGLGDTAMYLCATSRLQGQPQHFGDGTRLSIL.

CDR3 sequence reads: CAISEWQGTTDTQYF. The CDR3 nucleotides are TGTGCCATCAGTGAGTGGCAGGGCACCACAGATACGCAGTATTTT. J is TRBJ2-3 and V is TRBV10-3, with D possibly being TRBD1 (5 bases). Germline values: CDR1 ENHRY, CDR2 SYGVKD. Trimming left V 1 base short and J 2 bases short, with 10 bases between. This CDR3 is 15 amino acids long.

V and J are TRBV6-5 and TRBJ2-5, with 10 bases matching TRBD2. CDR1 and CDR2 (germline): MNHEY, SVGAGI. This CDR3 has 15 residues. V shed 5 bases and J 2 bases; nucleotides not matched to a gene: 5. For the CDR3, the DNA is TGTGCCAGCAGTACTAGCGGGACGTCTCAAGAGACCCAGTACTTC. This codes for CASSTSGTSQETQYF.